Shown below are 3 T cell receptor beta chains from a single sample sequenced in a study of blood T cell repertoires in COVID-19. This table comes from immunoSEQ multiplex PCR, and its TCRdb copy is limited to in-frame clones, with some not included. The repertoire holds roughly 410,000 clones, with approximately 91% as singletons. Sequencing used peripheral blood. These receptor sequences come from a woman aged 40-49 years with COVID-19, enrolled during active disease.

The chain carries TRBV7-3 and TRBJ2-1; D remains ambiguous. CDR3 length: 15 amino acids. Trimming cost V 5 bases and J 2 bases, with 13 bases left between them. CDR1 is SGHTA, CDR2 FQGTGA, per germline. CDR3 bases: TGTGCCAGCAGCCTAGACGCGGCAACCTACAATGAGCAGTTCTTC. This codes for CASSLDAATYNEQFF. The full variable domain, its missing parts supplied by reference TRBV7-3 and TRBJ2-1, is GAGVSQTPSNKVTEKGKYVELRCDPISGHTALYWYRQSLGQGPEFLIYFQGTGAADDSGLPNDRFFAVRPEGSVSTLKIQRTERGDSAVYLCASSLDAATYNEQFFGPGTRLTVL.

V and J are TRBV7-2 and TRBJ1-4; D is perhaps TRBD1 (6 bases). V was shortened by 5 bases and J by 7 bases, with 17 bases between the two germline ends. The CDR3 extends over 15 amino acids. CDR1 and CDR2 (germline): SGHTA, FQGNSA. CDR3 sequence reads: CASSARRQAGEKLFF. For the CDR3, the DNA is TGTGCCAGCAGCGCTCGAAGACAGGCCGGTGAAAAACTGTTTTTT.

Comments on this clone: Additional DNA sequences in this sample encode the identical CDR3. The chain links TRBV28 to TRBJ1-2; D is uncertain. This CDR3 has 12 amino acids. CDR1 is MDHEN and CDR2 is SYDVKM in the germline V gene. The V and J ends lost 6 bases and 1 base respectively, with 6 bases between them. The CDR3 is CASSLSNYGYTF. In nucleotides, the CDR3 is TGTGCCAGCAGCCTGAGTAACTATGGCTACACCTTC.